These 4 T cell receptor beta chains originate from one sample sequenced in a study of CD8+CD57+ T cells in acquired aplastic anemia. Profiling that covered TCR beta VDJ and CDR3 relied on genomic DNA as its template. TCRdb passed the reads through MiXCR, listing each CDR3 protein once. The table records about 210,000 distinct CDR3 sequences, around 63% of them present only once. Sample: sorted CD4+, CD8+, or CD8+CD57+ T cells (not recorded which) from PBMCs. Receptors originate from a human donor in good health.

A single count supports this clonotype. This chain joins TRBV2 and TRBJ2-3, with D possibly being TRBD1 or TRBD2 (6 bases each). Germline CDR1 and CDR2: SNHLY and FYNNEI. Trimming pared 1 base from V and 11 bases from J, leaving 22 bases between. This CDR3 has 16 amino acids. As DNA, the CDR3 is TGTGCCAGCAGTGAAGGGTTTAGGGGGGCGAACAATGAGCAGTATTTT. It specifies CASSEGFRGANNEQYF.

The chain uses TRBV9 and TRBJ1-6; D gene uncertain. The CDR3 sequence is 14 residues long. V was trimmed by 4 bases and J by 7 bases, leaving 12 bases between them. Germline lookup yields CDR1 SGDLS and CDR2 YYNGEE. CDR3 sequence reads: CASSPQVGNSPLHF. CDR3 DNA sequence: TGTGCCAGCAGCCCTCAGGTGGGGAATTCACCCCTCCACTTT.

V is TRBV20-1 and J is TRBJ2-3; maybe TRBD2 (5 bases). There are 17 residues in the CDR3. V gave up 0 bases and J gave up 1 base, with 17 bases separating them. Germline CDR1 DFQATT, CDR2 SNEGSKA (reference sequence). CDR3 region: CSARDLRGGGGTDTQYF. In DNA, the CDR3 is TGCAGTGCTAGAGACTTACGTGGAGGTGGAGGCACAGATACGCAGTATTTT.

The genes are TRBV24-1 and TRBJ2-3; D is unclear. The length of the CDR3 is 15 residues. Looked up from germline, CDR1 is KGHDR and CDR2 is SFDVKD. Trimming cost V 1 base and J 1 base, with 8 bases left between them. CDR3 nucleotides: TGTGCCACCAGTGATTTCGCTAGAGGCACAGATACGCAGTATTTT. The encoded protein is CATSDFARGTDTQYF.